The clone carrying this TCR beta chain was counted between two and nine times. Its antigen is unidentified. Trimming left V 1 base short and J 3 bases short, with 13 bases between. Per germline, CDR1 SGHTA and CDR2 FQGNSA. The CDR3 loop spans 15 amino acids. This sample was included in a study of cytomegalovirus exposure and HLA in healthy donors. Study-level results: A later analysis revealed that TCR association rates differed between HLA loci, peaking at DRB1 and bottoming out at HLA-C. A reported reduction in N-insertions relative to the approximately 640-donor mean was seen in an Asian-associated ancestry cluster in a later analysis.

The PCR employed 60 Vbeta primers together with 13 Jbeta primers. Assay used: immunoSEQ multiplex PCR; TCRdb lists only in-frame clones, some missing. Among about 130,000 clones listed, 75% to 90% were seen once. Material for sequencing was PBMCs. The genes are TRBV7-2 and TRBJ2-7, with D perhaps matching TRBD2 (5 bases). The sequence was obtained from a man in his forties in good health and CMV-seronegative. The DNA of the CDR3 is TGTGCCAGCAGCTTAGAAGTCGGTAGCGTCTACGAGCAGTACTTC. It is translated as CASSLEVGSVYEQYF.